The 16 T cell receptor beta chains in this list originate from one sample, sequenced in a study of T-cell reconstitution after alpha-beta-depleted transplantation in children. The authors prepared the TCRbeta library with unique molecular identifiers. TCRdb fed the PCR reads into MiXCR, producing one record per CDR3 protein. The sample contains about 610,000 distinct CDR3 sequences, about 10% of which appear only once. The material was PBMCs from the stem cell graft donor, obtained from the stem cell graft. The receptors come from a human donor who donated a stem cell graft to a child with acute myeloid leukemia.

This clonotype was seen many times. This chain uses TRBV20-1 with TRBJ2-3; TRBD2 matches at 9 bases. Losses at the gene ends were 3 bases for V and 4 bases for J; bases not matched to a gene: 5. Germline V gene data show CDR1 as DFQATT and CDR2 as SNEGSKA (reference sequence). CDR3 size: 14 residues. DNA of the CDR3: TGCAGTGCTAGGGTGGCGGGAGGGCCAGATACGCAGTATTTT. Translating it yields CSARVAGGPDTQYF.

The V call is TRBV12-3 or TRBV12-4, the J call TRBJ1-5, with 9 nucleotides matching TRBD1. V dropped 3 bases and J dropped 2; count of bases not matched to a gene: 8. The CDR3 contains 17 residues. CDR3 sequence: CASSFSTGGHGNQPQHF. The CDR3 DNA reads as TGTGCCAGCAGTTTTTCTACAGGGGGCCATGGCAATCAGCCCCAGCATTTT.

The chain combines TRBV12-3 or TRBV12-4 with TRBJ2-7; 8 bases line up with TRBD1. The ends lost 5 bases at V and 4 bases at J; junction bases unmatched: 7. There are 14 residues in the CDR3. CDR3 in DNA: TGTGCCAGCAGTGCAGGGGGCAATCAATACGAGCAGTACTTC. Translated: CASSAGGNQYEQYF.

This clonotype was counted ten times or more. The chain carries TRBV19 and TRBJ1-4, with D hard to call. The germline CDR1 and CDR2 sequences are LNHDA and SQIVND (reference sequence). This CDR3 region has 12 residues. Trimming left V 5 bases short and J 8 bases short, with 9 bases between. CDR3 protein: CASSPTEEKLFF. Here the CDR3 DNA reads TGTGCCAGTAGTCCAACTGAGGAAAAACTGTTTTTT.

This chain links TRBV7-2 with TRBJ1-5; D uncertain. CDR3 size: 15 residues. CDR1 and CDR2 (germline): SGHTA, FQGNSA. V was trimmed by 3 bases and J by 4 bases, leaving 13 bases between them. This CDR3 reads CASSLGQQGNQPQHF. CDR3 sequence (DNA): TGTGCCAGCAGCTTGGGCCAACAAGGAAATCAGCCCCAGCATTTT.

The CDR3 here is CASSSGRLPYNEQFF. CDR3 DNA sequence: TGTGCCAGCAGCTCAGGGCGTCTTCCCTACAATGAGCAGTTCTTC. This rearrangement joins TRBV11-3 to TRBJ2-1, with D possibly TRBD1 on 5 matching bases. Germline V gives CDR1 SGHNT, CDR2 YENEEA. The CDR3 covers 15 residues. Trimming took 4 bases from V and 2 from J, leaving 12 bases between them.

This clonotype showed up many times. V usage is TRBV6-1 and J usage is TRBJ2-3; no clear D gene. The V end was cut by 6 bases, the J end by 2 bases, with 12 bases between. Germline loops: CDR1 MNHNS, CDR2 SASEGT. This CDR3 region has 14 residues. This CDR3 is CASRIDLSTDTQYF. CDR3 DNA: TGTGCCAGCAGAATTGACTTGTCCACAGATACGCAGTATTTT.

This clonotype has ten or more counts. CDR3 in DNA: TGTGCCAGCAGCTCAACTAGTTTACGGGAGACCCAGTACTTC. Its translation: CASSSTSLRETQYF. V usage is TRBV7-8 and J usage is TRBJ2-5; a weak D match, TRBD2 (5 bases). Germline V gives CDR1 SGHVS, CDR2 FQNEAQ. Trimming pared 4 bases from V and 5 bases from J, leaving 14 bases between. The CDR3 totals 14 residues.

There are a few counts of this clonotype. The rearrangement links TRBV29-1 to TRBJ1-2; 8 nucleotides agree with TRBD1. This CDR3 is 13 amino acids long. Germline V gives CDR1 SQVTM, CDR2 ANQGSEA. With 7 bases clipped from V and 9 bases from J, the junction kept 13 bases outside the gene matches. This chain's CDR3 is CSAAKGDRGSYTF. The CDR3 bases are TGCAGCGCCGCAAAGGGAGACAGGGGCAGCTACACCTTC.

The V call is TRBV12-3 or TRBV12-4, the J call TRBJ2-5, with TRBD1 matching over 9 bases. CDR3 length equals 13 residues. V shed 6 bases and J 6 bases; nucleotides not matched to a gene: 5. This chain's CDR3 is CASSSTGGKTQYF. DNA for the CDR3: TGTGCCAGCAGCTCGACAGGGGGAAAGACCCAGTACTTC.

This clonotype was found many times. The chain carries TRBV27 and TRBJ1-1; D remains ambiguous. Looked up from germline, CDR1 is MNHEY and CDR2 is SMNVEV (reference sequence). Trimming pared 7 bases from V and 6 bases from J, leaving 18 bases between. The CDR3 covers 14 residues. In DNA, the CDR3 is TGTGCCAGCAAAAGCGGCCGCCGAGGGCCTGAAGCTTTCTTT. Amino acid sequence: CASKSGRRGPEAFF.

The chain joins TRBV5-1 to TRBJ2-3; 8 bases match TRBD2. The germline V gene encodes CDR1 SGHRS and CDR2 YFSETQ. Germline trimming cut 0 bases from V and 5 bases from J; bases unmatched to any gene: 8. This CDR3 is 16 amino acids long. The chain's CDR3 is CASSLATTSAGDTQYF. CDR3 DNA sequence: TGCGCCAGCAGCTTGGCAACGACTAGCGCTGGAGATACGCAGTATTTT.

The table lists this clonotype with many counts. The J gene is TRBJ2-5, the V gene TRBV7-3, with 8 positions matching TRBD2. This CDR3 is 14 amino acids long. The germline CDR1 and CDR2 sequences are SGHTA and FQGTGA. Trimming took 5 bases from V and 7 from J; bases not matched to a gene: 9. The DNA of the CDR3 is TGTGCCAGCAGCCCGTCGGGGGGGACGGGGACCCAGTACTTC. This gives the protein CASSPSGGTGTQYF.

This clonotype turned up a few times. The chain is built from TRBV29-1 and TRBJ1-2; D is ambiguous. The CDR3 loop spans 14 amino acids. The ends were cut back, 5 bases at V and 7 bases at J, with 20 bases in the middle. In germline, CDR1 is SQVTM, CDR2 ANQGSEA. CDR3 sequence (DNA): TGCAGCGTTTTCCCGGGTTTCGAGCTGGGTGGCTACACCTTC. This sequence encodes CSVFPGFELGGYTF.

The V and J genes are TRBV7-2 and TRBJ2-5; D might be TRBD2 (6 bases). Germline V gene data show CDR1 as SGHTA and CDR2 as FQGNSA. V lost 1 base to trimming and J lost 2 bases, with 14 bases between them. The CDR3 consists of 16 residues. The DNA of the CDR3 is TGTGCCAGCAGCTTAGTGATTAGCGGCAGTCAAGAGACCCAGTACTTC. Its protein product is CASSLVISGSQETQYF. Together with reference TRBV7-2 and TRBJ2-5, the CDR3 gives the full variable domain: GAGVSQSPSNKVTEKGKDVELRCDPISGHTALYWYRQSLGQGLEFLIYFQGNSAPDKSGLPSDRFSAERTGGSVSTLTIQRTQQEDSAVYLCASSLVISGSQETQYFGPGTRLLVL.

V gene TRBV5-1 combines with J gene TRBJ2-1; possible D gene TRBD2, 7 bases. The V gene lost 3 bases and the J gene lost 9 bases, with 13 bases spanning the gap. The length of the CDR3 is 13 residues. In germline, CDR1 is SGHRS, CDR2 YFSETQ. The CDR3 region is CASSSLGGREQFF. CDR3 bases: TGCGCCAGCAGCTCCCTCGGGGGGCGTGAGCAGTTCTTC.